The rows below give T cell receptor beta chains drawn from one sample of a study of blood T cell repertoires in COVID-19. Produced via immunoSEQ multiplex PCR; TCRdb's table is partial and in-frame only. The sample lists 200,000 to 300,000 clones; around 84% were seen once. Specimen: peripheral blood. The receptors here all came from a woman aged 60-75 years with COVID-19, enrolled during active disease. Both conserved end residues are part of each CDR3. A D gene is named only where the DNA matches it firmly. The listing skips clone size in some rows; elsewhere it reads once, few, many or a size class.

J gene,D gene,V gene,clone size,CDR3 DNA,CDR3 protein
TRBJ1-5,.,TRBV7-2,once,TGTGCCAGCAGCTTAGCCGGGATTGGGGGCAATCAGCCCCAGCATTTT,CASSLAGIGGNQPQHF
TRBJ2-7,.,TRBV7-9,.,TGTGCCAGCAGCGTGGGGGCAGGGGATCGCCGCGAGCAGTACTTC,CASSVGAGDRREQYF
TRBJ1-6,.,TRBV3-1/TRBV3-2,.,TGTGCCAGCAGCCTTCCGAATTCACCCCTCCACTTT,CASSLPNSPLHF
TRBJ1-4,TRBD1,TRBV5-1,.,TGCGCCAGCAGCACCGACAGGGCCGGAACTAATGAAAAACTGTTTTTT,CASSTDRAGTNEKLFF
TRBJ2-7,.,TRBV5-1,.,TGCGCCAGCAGCTTGGGGGGTAGCGGAGGAACCTACGAGCAGTACTTC,CASSLGGSGGTYEQYF
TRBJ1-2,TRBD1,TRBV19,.,TGTGCCAGTAGTATAGGGGGGGACAGCCCTGGCTACACCTTC,CASSIGGDSPGYTF
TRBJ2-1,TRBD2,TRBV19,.,TGTGCCAGCACCCCGGGACTAGCGGGGGGCTCCTACAATGAGCAGTTCTTC,CASTPGLAGGSYNEQFF
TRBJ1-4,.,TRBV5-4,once,TGTGCCAGCAGCTTGAAAAAGGGGTCGAATGAAAAACTGTTTTTT,CASSLKKGSNEKLFF
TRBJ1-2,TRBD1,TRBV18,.,TGTGCCAGCTCACCCTCGGACAGGGGTGTGGGCTACACCTTC,CASSPSDRGVGYTF
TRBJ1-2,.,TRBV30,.,TGTGCCTGGACCCCATTGACAGGCTTACCCTCCTATGGCTACACCTTC,CAWTPLTGLPSYGYTF
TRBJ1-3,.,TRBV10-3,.,TGTGCCATCAGTCTCGACCGGAGCTCTGGAAACACCATATATTTT,CAISLDRSSGNTIYF
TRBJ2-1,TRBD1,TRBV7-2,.,TGTGCCAGCAGCTCCAACGGACAGGGGAGCAATGAGCAGTTCTTC,CASSSNGQGSNEQFF
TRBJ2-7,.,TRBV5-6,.,TGTGCCAGCAGCTTGGGCCAGGGAATCTCCTACGAGCAGTACTTC,CASSLGQGISYEQYF
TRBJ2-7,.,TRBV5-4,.,TGTGCCAGCAGCTTGGATTATTACGAGCAGTACTTC,CASSLDYYEQYF
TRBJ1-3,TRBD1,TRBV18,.,TGTGCCAGCTCACGGGACAGGGGAGGCCCTGGAAACACCATATATTTT,CASSRDRGGPGNTIYF
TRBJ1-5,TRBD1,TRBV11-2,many,TGTGCCACCTCCCAGGGGGTGGGATTGGCCCAGCATTTT,CATSQGVGLAQHF
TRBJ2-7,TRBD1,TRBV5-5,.,TGTGCCAGCAGCGACCTACAGGGGATTATCTACGAGCAGTACTTC,CASSDLQGIIYEQYF
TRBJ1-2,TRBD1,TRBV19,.,TGTGCCAGTACCTCGTCAGGGGGCGTCTATGGCTACACCTTC,CASTSSGGVYGYTF
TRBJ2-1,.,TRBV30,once,TGTGCCTGGAGCCCAGGACGGGGATTCTACAATGAGCAGTTCTTC,CAWSPGRGFYNEQFF
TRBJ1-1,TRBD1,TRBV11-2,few,TGTGCCAGCAGCTTAGGCCCGAGAGGGGGCAAGGAAGCTTTCTTT,CASSLGPRGGKEAFF
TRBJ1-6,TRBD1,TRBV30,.,TGTGCCTGGAGCGCAGGGACAGGGCAAAATTCACCCCTCCACTTT,CAWSAGTGQNSPLHF
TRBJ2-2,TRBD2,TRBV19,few,TGTGCCAGTGGGTTAGCGGGAGCGGTCGGGGAGCTGTTTTTT,CASGLAGAVGELFF
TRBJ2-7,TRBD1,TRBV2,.,TGTGCCACCCTTGAGCCGGGACAGAGCTCCTACGAGCAGTACTTC,CATLEPGQSSYEQYF
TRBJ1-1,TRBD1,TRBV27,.,TGTGCCAGCAGTAGGACAGGAAAGAACACTGAAGCTTTCTTT,CASSRTGKNTEAFF
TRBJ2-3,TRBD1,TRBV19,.,TGTGCCAGTAGCTCCGGGACAGGGTATGGAGATACGCAGTATTTT,CASSSGTGYGDTQYF
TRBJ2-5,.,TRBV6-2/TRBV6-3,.,TGTGCCAGCAGTCCCCTCCCGGGCACTAGCTGGTACCAAGAGACCCAGTACTTC,CASSPLPGTSWYQETQYF
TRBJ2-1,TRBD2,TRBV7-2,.,TGTGCCAGCAGCCACCCTAGCGGGATACTCTACAATGAGCAGTTCTTC,CASSHPSGILYNEQFF
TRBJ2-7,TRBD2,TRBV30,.,TGTGCCTGGAGTGGACTAGCCGGAGGCGAGCAGTACTTC,CAWSGLAGGEQYF
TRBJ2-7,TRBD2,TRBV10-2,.,TGCGCCAGCACGCGGGAGTCGCGGGGCGAGCAGTACTTC,CASTRESRGEQYF
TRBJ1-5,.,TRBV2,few,TGTGCCAGCAGTGAAGCGCTTCGGGGGGGCCAGCAGCCCCAGCATTTT,CASSEALRGGQQPQHF
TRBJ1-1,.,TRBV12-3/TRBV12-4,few,TGTGCCAGCAGTTCGACAGGTAGGACTGAAGCTTTCTTT,CASSSTGRTEAFF
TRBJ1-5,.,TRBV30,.,TGTGCCCCCCCCGCAAGAGGTCAGCCCCAGCATTTT,CAPPARGQPQHF
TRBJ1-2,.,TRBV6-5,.,TGTGCCAGCAGTTACTCAGGACAGTCAACTAACTATGGCTACACCTTC,CASSYSGQSTNYGYTF
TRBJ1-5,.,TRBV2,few,TGTGCCAGCAACGGGGAATGGGATCAGCCCCAGCATTTT,CASNGEWDQPQHF
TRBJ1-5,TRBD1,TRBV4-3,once,TGCGCCAGCAGCCAACCGACTCAGGGGGCAACAGATGGCAATCAGCCCCAGCATTTT,CASSQPTQGATDGNQPQHF
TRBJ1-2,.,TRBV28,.,TGTGCCAGCAGTTTCAGGGGCAGGACTAGGGGCTACACCTTC,CASSFRGRTRGYTF
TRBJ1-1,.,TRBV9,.,TGTGCCAGCAGCGGCACAGGGTACCGTGAAGCTTTCTTT,CASSGTGYREAFF
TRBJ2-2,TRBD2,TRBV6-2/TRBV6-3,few,TGTGCCAGCAGCCCTCGACTAGCGGGAGCGGTCGGGGAGCTGTTTTTT,CASSPRLAGAVGELFF
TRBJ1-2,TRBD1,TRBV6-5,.,TGTGCCAGCAGGGGGACAGCCTATGGCTACACCTTC,CASRGTAYGYTF
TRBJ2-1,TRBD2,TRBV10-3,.,TGTGCCATCAGTGCGGGGACTAGCGGGGGGCCTCAATCGGGATTCTTC,CAISAGTSGGPQSGFF
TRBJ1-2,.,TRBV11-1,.,TGTGCCAGCAGCAAAAGTCACAGGGTAGGAGGCTACACCTTC,CASSKSHRVGGYTF
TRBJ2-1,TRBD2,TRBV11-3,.,TGTGCCAGCAGCCGACTAGCGGGGCCCTACAATGAGCAGTTCTTC,CASSRLAGPYNEQFF
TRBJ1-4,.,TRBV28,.,TGTGCCAGCAGTCTCCTGGCGCGGGCAAGGGAAAAACTGTTTTTT,CASSLLARAREKLFF
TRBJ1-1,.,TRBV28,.,TGTGCCAGCAGTTTCCGCGGGATCGGGAACACTGAAGCTTTCTTT,CASSFRGIGNTEAFF
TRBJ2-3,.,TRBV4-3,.,TGCGCCAGCAGCCAAGATCGGGGGGCTAGCACAGATACGCAGTATTTT,CASSQDRGASTDTQYF
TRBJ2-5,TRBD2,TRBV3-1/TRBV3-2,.,TGTGCCAGCAGCCAAGGGTCGACTAGCGGGGTAGGGACCCAGTACTTC,CASSQGSTSGVGTQYF
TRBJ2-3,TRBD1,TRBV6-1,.,TGTGCCAGCAGTGAGATTGGGACAGGGGGCACAGATACGCAGTATTTT,CASSEIGTGGTDTQYF
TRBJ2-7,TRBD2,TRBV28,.,TGTGCCAGCAGCTATCCCCCTGCGGGAGTCACCTCCTACGAGCAGTACTTC,CASSYPPAGVTSYEQYF
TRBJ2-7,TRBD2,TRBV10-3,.,TGTGCCATCAGGTCCGGGACTAGCGGGAGAACGTTATACGAGCAGTACTTC,CAIRSGTSGRTLYEQYF
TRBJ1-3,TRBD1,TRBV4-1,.,TGCGCCAGCAGCCAAGCCCGGGACAGCGTTTTTGGAAACACCATATATTTT,CASSQARDSVFGNTIYF